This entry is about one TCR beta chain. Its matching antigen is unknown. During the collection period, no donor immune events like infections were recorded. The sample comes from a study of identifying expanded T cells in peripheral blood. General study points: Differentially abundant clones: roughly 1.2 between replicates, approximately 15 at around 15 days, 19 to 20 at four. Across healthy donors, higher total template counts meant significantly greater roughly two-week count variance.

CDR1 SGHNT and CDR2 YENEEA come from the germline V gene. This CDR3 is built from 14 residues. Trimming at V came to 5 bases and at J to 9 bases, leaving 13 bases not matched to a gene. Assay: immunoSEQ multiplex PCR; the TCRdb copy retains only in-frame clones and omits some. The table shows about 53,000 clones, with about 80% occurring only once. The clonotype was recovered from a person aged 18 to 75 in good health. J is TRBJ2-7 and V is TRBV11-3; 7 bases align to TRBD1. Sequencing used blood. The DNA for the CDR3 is TGTGCCAGCAGCCCGTTCGGACAGGTACGATGGCAGTACTTC. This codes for CASSPFGQVRWQYF.